This T cell receptor (beta chain) emerged from a study of vaccination effects on CD4 cells after COVID-19. The CDR3 length is 16 residues. Trimming took 1 base from V and 0 from J, leaving 11 bases between them. The germline CDR1 and CDR2 sequences are LGHNT and FRNRAP. Expansion with viral peptide pools was applied to antigen-specific CD4+ T cells by the ViraFEST assay prior to sequencing. The authors isolated CD4+ T cells after ten to eleven days of culture. From March to December 2020, the person had a SARS-CoV-2 infection that was confirmed by PCR. A remark on this clone: Its matching antigen is unknown.

Sequencing used immunoSEQ multiplex PCR; TCRdb keeps in-frame clones, though not all of them. The sample shows 20,000 to 30,000 clones, about 76% of them seen only once. The rearrangement joins TRBV12-5 to TRBJ2-3; tentative D call: TRBD1 (5 bases). This sample comprised CD4+ T cells from PBMCs cultured with HCoV-NL63 spike peptides, obtained before COVID-19 vaccination. The TCR comes from a human donor who had a prior SARS-CoV-2 infection. The CDR3 region has the DNA TGTGCTAGTGGTTTGGGGACACACCTCAGCACAGATACGCAGTATTTT. This gives the protein CASGLGTHLSTDTQYF.